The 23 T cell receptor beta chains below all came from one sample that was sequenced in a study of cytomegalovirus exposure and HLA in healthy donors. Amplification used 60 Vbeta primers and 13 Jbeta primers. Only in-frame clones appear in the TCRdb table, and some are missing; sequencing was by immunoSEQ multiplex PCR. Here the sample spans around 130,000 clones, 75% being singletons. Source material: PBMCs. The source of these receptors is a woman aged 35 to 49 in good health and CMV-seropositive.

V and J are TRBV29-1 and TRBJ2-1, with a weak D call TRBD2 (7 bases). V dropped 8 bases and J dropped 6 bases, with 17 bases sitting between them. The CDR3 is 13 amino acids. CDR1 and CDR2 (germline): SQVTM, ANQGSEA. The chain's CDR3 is CSSRGGGPNEQFF. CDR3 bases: TGCAGCTCGAGGGGCGGGGGCCCCAATGAGCAGTTCTTC.

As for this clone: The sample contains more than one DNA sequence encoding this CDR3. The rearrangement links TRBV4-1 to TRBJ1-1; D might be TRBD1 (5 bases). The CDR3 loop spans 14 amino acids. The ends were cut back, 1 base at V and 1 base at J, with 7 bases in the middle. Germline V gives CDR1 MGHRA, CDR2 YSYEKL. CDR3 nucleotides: TGCGCCAGCAGCCAAGTCGGACAGAACACTGAAGCTTTCTTT. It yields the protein CASSQVGQNTEAFF.

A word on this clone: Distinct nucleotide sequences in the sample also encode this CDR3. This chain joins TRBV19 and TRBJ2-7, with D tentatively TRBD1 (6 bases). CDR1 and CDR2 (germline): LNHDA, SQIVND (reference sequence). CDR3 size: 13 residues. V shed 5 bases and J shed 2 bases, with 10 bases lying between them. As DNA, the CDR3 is TGTGCCAGTAGTCCAGGACAGACCTACGAGCAGTACTTC. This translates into CASSPGQTYEQYF.

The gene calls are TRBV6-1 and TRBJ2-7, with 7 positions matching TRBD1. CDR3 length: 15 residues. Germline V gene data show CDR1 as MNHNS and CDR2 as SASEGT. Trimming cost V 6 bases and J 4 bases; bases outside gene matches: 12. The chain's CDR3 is CASRMETGLGYEQYF. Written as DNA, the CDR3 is TGTGCCAGCAGAATGGAGACAGGGTTGGGGTACGAGCAGTACTTC.

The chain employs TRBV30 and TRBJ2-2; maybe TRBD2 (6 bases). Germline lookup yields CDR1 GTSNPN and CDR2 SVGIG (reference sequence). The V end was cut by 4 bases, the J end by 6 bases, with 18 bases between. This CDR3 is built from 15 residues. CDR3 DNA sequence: TGTGCCTGGACCCCCCGCGGAGGGTTCGCCGGGGAGCTGTTTTTT. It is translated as CAWTPRGGFAGELFF.

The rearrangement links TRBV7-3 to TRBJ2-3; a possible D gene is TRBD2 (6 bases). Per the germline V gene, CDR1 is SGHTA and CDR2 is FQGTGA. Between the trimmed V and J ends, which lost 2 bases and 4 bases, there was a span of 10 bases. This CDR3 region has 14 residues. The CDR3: CASSLGGGPDTQYF. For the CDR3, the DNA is TGTGCCAGCAGCTTAGGGGGAGGCCCAGATACGCAGTATTTT.

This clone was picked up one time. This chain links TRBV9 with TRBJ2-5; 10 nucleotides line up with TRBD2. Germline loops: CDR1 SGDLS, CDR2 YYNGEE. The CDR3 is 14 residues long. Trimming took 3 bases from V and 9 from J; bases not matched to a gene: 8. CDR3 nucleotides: TGTGCCAGCAGCGGTAGCGGGGGGCCAGTACCCCAGTACTTC. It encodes CASSGSGGPVPQYF.

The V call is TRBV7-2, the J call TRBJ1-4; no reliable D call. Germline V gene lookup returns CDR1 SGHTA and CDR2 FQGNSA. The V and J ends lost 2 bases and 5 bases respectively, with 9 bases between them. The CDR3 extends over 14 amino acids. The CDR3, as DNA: TGTGCCAGCAGCTTATTCGGCGGAAATGAAAAACTGTTTTTT. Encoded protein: CASSLFGGNEKLFF.

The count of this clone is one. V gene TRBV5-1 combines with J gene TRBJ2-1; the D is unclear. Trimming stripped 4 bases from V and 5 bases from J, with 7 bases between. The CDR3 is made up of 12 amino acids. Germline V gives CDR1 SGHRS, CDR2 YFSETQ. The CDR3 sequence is CASSLANNEQFF. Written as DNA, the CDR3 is TGCGCCAGCAGCCTCGCGAACAATGAGCAGTTCTTC.

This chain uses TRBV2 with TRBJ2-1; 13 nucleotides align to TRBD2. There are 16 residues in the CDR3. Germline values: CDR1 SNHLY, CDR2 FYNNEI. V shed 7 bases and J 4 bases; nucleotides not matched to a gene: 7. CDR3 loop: CASTRGTSGVYNEQFF. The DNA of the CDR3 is TGTGCCAGCACCCGGGGGACTAGCGGGGTTTACAATGAGCAGTTCTTC.

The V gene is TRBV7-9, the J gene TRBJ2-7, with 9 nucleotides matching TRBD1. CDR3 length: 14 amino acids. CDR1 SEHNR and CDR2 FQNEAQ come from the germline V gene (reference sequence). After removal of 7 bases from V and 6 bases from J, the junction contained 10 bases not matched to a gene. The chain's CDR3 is CASTTKQGAGEQYF. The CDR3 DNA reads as TGTGCCAGCACCACAAAACAGGGGGCGGGCGAGCAGTACTTC.

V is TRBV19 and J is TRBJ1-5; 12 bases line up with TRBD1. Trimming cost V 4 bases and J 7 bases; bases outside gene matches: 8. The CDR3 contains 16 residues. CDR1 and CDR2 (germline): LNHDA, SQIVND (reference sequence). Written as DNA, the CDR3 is TGTGCCAGTAGTAATGTAGGGACAGGGGGCTTGCAGCCCCAGCATTTT. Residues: CASSNVGTGGLQPQHF.

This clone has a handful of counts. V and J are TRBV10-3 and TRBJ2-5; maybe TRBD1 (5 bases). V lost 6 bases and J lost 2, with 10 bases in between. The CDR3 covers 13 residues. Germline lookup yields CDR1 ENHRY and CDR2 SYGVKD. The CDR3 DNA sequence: TGTGCCATCAGGACAGAATTACAAGAGACCCAGTACTTC. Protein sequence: CAIRTELQETQYF.

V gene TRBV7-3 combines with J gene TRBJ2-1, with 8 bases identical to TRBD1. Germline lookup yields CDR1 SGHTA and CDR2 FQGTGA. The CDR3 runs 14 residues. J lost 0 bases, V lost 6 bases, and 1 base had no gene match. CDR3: CASRTGASYNEQFF. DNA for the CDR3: TGTGCCAGCAGGACAGGGGCCTCCTACAATGAGCAGTTCTTC.

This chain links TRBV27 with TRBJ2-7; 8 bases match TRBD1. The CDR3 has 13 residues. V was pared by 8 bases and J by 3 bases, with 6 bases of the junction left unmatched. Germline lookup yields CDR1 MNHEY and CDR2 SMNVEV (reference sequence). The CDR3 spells CASQGAGSYEQYF. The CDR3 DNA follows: TGTGCCAGCCAGGGGGCGGGAAGCTACGAGCAGTACTTC.

CDR3 residues: CASSPGTGTLRYQPQHF. CDR3 bases: TGTGCCAGCTCACCGGGAACAGGGACCCTCCGATATCAGCCCCAGCATTTT. The chain employs TRBV18 and TRBJ1-5; TRBD1 is a possible D gene (6 bases). Trimming removed 3 bases from V and 5 bases from J, with 20 bases in between. Germline assignment: CDR1 KGHSH and CDR2 LQKENI. The CDR3 covers 17 residues.

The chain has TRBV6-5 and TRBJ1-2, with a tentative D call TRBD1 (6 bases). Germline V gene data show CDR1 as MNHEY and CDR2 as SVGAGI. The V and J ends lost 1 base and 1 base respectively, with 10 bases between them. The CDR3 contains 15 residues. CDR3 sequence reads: CASSYLDRDNYGYTF. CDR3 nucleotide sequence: TGTGCCAGCAGTTACTTGGACAGAGATAACTATGGCTACACCTTC.

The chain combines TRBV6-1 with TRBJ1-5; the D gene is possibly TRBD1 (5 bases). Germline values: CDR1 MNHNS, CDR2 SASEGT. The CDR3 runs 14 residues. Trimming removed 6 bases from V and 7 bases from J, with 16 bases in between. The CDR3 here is CASSVQGPWQPQHF. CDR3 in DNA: TGTGCCAGCAGCGTTCAGGGTCCTTGGCAGCCCCAGCATTTT.

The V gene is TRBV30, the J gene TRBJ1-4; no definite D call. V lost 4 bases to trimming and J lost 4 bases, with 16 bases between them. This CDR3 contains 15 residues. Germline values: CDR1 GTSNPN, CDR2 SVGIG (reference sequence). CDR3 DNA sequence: TGTGCCTGGACCCTAACGGGTGAGTTTAATGAAAAACTGTTTTTT. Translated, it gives CAWTLTGEFNEKLFF.

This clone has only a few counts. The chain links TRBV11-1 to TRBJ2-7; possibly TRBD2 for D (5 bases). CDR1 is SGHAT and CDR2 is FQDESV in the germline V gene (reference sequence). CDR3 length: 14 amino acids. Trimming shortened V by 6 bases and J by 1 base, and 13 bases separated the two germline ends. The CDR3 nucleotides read TGTGCCAGCAGTTACCCTGGGAGATCCTACGAGCAGTACTTC. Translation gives CASSYPGRSYEQYF.

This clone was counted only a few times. The DNA for the CDR3 is TGCAGCGTCGATCCCCAGGAGGAGAGAGGCTACACCTTC. Amino acid sequence: CSVDPQEERGYTF. The V call is TRBV29-1, the J call TRBJ1-2; D unresolved. The CDR3 is made up of 13 amino acids. V was cut by 6 bases and J by 8 bases, with 19 bases left in between. Germline CDR1 and CDR2: SQVTM and ANQGSEA.

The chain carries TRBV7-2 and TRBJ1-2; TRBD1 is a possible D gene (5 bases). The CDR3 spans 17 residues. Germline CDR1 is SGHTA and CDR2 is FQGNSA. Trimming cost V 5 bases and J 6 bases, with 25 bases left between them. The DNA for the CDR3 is TGTGCCAGCAGCCTCAGTTTGACAGTTCCCCAGGTTGATGGCTACACCTTC. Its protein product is CASSLSLTVPQVDGYTF.

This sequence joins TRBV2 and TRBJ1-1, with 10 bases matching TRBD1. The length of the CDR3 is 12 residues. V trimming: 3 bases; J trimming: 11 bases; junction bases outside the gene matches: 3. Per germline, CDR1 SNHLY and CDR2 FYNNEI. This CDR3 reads CASSETGGQAFF. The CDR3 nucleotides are TGTGCCAGCAGTGAGACAGGGGGCCAGGCTTTCTTT. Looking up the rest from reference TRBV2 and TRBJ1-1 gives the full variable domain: EPEVTQTPSHQVTQMGQEVILRCVPISNHLYFYWYRQILGQKVEFLVSFYNNEISEKSEIFDDQFSVERPDGSNFTLKIRSTKLEDSAMYFCASSETGGQAFFGQGTRLTVV.